This is a list of T cell receptor beta chains from one sample in a study of vaccination effects on CD4 cells after COVID-19. These receptors' targets are unknown. Sequencing was performed with immunoSEQ multiplex PCR; in TCRdb, only in-frame clones are kept and a portion is missing. This table holds more than 25,000 clones, just under 75% found once. The sample here was CD4+ T cells from PBMCs cultured with HCoV-229E spike peptides, taken after COVID-19 vaccination. The receptors come from a human donor who received a COVID-19 vaccine. The CDR3 runs from the conserved cysteine through the conserved F or W. D genes are given only for firm matches. Clone size is stated in some rows and not others, as once, few, many or a class when expanded.

size,V,J,D,CDR3,DNA
.,TRBV5-8,TRBJ1-4,TRBD1,CASSSQGANEKLFF,TGTGCCAGCAGCTCCCAGGGGGCTAATGAAAAACTGTTTTTT
once,TRBV27,TRBJ1-2,.,CASSRELGYGYTF,TGTGCCAGCAGTCGGGAGTTAGGCTATGGCTACACCTTC
.,TRBV3-1/TRBV3-2,TRBJ2-5,TRBD2,CASRHSGRTIRETQYF,TGTGCCAGTAGACATAGCGGGAGAACCATCAGAGAGACCCAGTACTTC
.,TRBV19,TRBJ2-2,.,CASSKTGLFSTGELFF,TGTGCCAGTAGCAAAACAGGCCTCTTCTCCACCGGGGAGCTGTTTTTT
.,TRBV10-3,TRBJ2-2,TRBD1,CAISDSTGDHTGELFF,TGTGCCATCAGTGACTCCACAGGGGACCACACCGGGGAGCTGTTTTTT
.,TRBV24-1,TRBJ2-1,.,CATSGQGHATGRANEQFF,TGTGCCACCAGTGGCCAGGGACACGCGACAGGGAGGGCGAATGAGCAGTTCTTC
.,TRBV9,TRBJ2-1,TRBD2,CASSVGSAGAYNEQFF,TGTGCCAGCAGCGTAGGGTCAGCGGGAGCCTACAATGAGCAGTTCTTC
.,TRBV5-1,TRBJ2-3,TRBD2,CASSLTSGVTDTQYF,TGCGCCAGCAGCCTGACTAGCGGGGTCACAGATACGCAGTATTTT
.,TRBV7-9,TRBJ2-7,TRBD2,CASSYLRASGRGISYEQYF,TGTGCCAGCAGCTACCTTCGGGCTAGCGGGAGGGGAATCTCCTACGAGCAGTACTTC
.,TRBV18,TRBJ1-4,TRBD1,CASSLNRGPEKLFF,TGTGCCAGCTCGCTTAACAGGGGACCTGAAAAACTGTTTTTT
.,TRBV15,TRBJ2-7,TRBD2,CATSAGGGGREQYF,TGTGCCACTTCGGCGGGAGGAGGTGGTCGGGAGCAGTACTTC
.,TRBV7-9,TRBJ2-7,TRBD2,CASSLGLAGYEQYF,TGTGCCAGCAGCCTGGGACTAGCCGGATACGAGCAGTACTTC
.,TRBV2,TRBJ1-5,.,CASKREQGNDGNQPQHF,TGTGCCAGCAAAAGAGAACAGGGAAATGATGGCAATCAGCCCCAGCATTTT
.,TRBV10-3,TRBJ1-1,TRBD1,CASSDRGLNTEAFF,TGTGCCAGCTCCGACAGGGGGTTGAACACTGAAGCTTTCTTT
.,TRBV4-1,TRBJ1-5,.,CASSPGAENSNQPQHF,TGCGCCAGCAGCCCCGGGGCGGAGAATAGCAATCAGCCCCAGCATTTT
.,TRBV19,TRBJ1-3,.,CASSTPGAPSGNTIYF,TGTGCCAGTAGTACCCCCGGGGCACCGTCCGGAAACACCATATATTTT
.,TRBV11-3,TRBJ2-2,TRBD2,CASSSFGGGGTGELFF,TGTGCCAGCAGCTCCTTCGGGGGGGGTGGCACCGGGGAGCTGTTTTTT
.,TRBV18,TRBJ1-2,.,CASSPTSRGPYGYTF,TGTGCCAGCTCACCCACCTCCAGGGGACCCTATGGCTACACCTTC
.,TRBV5-5,TRBJ1-2,.,CASSLNNYGYTF,TGTGCCAGCAGCTTAAATAACTATGGCTACACCTTC
.,TRBV7-2,TRBJ1-5,.,CASSLLGALSSNQPQHF,TGTGCCAGCAGCTTATTGGGGGCACTCTCTAGCAATCAGCCCCAGCATTTT
.,TRBV5-1,TRBJ2-3,TRBD2,CASSPQLAGDTDTQYF,TGCGCCAGCAGCCCTCAACTAGCGGGAGACACAGATACGCAGTATTTT
.,TRBV7-9,TRBJ1-1,.,CASRGAGIRGEAFF,TGTGCCAGCAGGGGGGCGGGTATTAGAGGTGAAGCTTTCTTT
.,TRBV9,TRBJ2-7,.,CASSATVGSYEQYF,TGTGCCAGCAGCGCCACCGTCGGCTCCTACGAGCAGTACTTC